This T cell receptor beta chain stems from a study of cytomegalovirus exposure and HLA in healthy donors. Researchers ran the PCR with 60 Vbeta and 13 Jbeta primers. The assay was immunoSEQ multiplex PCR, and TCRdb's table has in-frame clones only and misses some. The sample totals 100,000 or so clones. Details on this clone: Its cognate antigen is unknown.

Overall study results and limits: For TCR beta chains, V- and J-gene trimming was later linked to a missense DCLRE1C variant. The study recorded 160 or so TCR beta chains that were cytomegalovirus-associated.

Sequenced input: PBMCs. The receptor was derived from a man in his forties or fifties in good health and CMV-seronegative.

For the CDR3, the DNA is TGTGCCAGCAGCCATACCACAGGGTCTTTAAACACCATATATTTT. Its protein product is CASSHTTGSLNTIYF. This chain links TRBV7-9 with TRBJ1-3, with D possibly being TRBD1 (6 bases). There are 15 residues in the CDR3. Germline CDR1 reads SEHNR; CDR2 reads FQNEAQ (reference sequence). The V and J ends lost 5 bases and 6 bases respectively, with 17 bases between them.